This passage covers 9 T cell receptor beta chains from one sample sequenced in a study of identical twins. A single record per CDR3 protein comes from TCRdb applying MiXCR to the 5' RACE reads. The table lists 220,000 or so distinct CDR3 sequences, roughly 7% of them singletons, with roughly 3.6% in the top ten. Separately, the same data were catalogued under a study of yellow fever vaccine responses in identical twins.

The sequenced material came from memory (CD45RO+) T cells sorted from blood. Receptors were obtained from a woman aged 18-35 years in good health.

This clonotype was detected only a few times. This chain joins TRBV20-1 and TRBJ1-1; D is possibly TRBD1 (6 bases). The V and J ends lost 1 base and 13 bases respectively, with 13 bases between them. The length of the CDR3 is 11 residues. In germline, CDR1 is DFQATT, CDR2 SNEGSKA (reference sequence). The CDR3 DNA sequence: TGCAGTGCTAGAGGGGAGGAAGGGGGTTTCTTT. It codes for CSARGEEGGFF.

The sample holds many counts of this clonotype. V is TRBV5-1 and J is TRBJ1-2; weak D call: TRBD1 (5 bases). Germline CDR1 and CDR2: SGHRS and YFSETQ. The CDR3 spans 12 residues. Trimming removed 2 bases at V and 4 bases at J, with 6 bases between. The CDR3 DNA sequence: TGCGCCAGCAGCTTAGACAGCTATGGCTACACCTTC. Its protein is CASSLDSYGYTF.

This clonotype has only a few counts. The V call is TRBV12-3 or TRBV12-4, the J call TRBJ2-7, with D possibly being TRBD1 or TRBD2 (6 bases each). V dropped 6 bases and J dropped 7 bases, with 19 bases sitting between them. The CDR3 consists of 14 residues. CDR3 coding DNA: TGTGCCAGCAGGGACAGTCCCCTCGGGGGTGAGCAGTACTTC. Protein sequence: CASRDSPLGGEQYF.

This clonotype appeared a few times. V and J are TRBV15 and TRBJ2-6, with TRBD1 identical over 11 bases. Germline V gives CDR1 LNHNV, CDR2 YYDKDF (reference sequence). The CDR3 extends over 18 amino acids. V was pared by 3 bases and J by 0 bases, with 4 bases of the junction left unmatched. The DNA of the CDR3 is TGTGCCACCAGCAGGCCGGGACAGGGGGTCTCTGGGGCCAACGTCCTGACTTTC. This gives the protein CATSRPGQGVSGANVLTF.

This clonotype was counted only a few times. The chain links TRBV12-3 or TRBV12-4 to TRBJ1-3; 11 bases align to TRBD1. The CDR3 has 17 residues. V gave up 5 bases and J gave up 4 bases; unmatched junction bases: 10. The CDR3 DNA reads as TGTGCCAGCAGTCGTCCGGGACAGGGGGGCTCCGGAAACACCATATATTTT. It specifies CASSRPGQGGSGNTIYF.

The CDR3 spells CASSPTSGTSYNEQFF. In DNA, the CDR3 is TGTGCCAGCTCACCGACTAGCGGGACCTCCTACAATGAGCAGTTCTTC. V is TRBV18 and J is TRBJ2-1, with 11 bases that match TRBD2. The CDR3 contains 16 residues. CDR1 and CDR2 (germline): KGHSH, LQKENI. With 3 bases clipped from V and 0 bases from J, the junction kept 1 base outside the gene matches.

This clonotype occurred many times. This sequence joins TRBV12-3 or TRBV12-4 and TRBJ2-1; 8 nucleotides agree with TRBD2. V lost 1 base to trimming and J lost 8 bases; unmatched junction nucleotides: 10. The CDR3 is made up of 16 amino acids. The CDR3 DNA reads TGTGCCAGCAGTTTAGGGAGCGGGGGTAGTCGTTATGAGCAGTTCTTC. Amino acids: CASSLGSGGSRYEQFF.

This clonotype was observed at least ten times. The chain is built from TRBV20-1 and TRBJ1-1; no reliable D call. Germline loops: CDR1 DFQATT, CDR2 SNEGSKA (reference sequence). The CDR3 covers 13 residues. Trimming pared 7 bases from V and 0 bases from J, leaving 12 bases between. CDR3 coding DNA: TGCAGTGTTTTTTACAGAATGAACACTGAAGCTTTCTTT. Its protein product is CSVFYRMNTEAFF.

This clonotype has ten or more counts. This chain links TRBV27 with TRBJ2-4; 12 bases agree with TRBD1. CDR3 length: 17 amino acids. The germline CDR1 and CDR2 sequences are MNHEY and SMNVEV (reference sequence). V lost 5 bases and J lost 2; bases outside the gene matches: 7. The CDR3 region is CASSPGTGGATKNIQYF. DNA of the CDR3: TGTGCCAGCAGTCCCGGGACAGGGGGCGCGACCAAAAACATTCAGTACTTC.